Presented here are 5 T cell receptor beta chains from one specimen sequenced in a study of a mutant IDH1 vaccine in newly diagnosed glioma. Measured with immunoSEQ multiplex PCR; TCRdb has only the in-frame clones, and not every one. The table records just under 95,000 clones, roughly 78% of them present only once. The time point was: baseline, week 1 (first vaccination visit). Treatment noted: pre-vaccination baseline after standard-of-care therapy. This material consisted of PBMCs, taken from a glioma patient treated with radiotherapy, temozolomide or both. The receptors come from a man aged 40-50 years with glioma.

This clone was counted once. The chain couples TRBV11-2 to TRBJ2-7; tentative D call: TRBD2 (6 bases). CDR3 length: 13 amino acids. Germline V CDR1 and CDR2: SGHAT, FQNNGV. V was clipped by 5 bases and J by 0 bases, with 8 bases between them. CDR3 sequence (DNA): TGTGCCAGCAGCGGGGGGTCCTCCTACGAGCAGTACTTC. Translation gives CASSGGSSYEQYF.

The sample holds one count of this clone. V and J are TRBV9 and TRBJ1-3, with unresolved D. This CDR3 is 13 amino acids long. CDR1 and CDR2 from the germline V gene are SGDLS and YYNGEE. The V and J ends lost 0 bases and 3 bases respectively, with 4 bases between them. CDR3 residues: CASSVDGGNTIYF. The CDR3 DNA reads TGTGCCAGCAGCGTAGACGGTGGAAACACCATATATTTT.

V is TRBV21-1 and J is TRBJ1-5; whether TRBD1, the table's D call, matches the DNA was not checked. TRBV21-1 is assigned pseudogene status. This CDR3 has 16 residues. CDR3 sequence: CASSSRTGAGNQPQHF. As DNA, the CDR3 is TGTGCCAGCAGCAGTCGGACAGGGGCGGGCAATCAGCCCCAGCATTTT.

The V call is TRBV5-8, the J call TRBJ2-1; tentatively, D is TRBD1 (6 bases). The germline gives CDR1 SGHTS, CDR2 YDEGEE. There are 15 residues in the CDR3. Trimming pared 4 bases from V and 0 bases from J, leaving 11 bases between. In DNA, the CDR3 is TGTGCCAGCAGCCCCAGGGGACACTCCTACAATGAGCAGTTCTTC. Translating gives CASSPRGHSYNEQFF.

The rearrangement uses TRBV7-9 and TRBJ1-1; 7 bases agree with TRBD1. Germline CDR1 SEHNR, CDR2 FQNEAQ (reference sequence). This CDR3 spans 14 amino acids. V gave up 4 bases and J gave up 5 bases; unmatched junction bases: 7. The chain's CDR3 is CASSSDRVETEAFF. The CDR3 DNA follows: TGTGCCAGCAGCTCAGACAGGGTGGAAACTGAAGCTTTCTTT. Based on the CDR3 plus reference TRBV7-9 and TRBJ1-1, the full variable domain is DTGVSQNPRHKITKRGQNVTFRCDPISEHNRLYWYRQTLGQGPEFLTYFQNEAQLEKSRLLSDRFSAERPKGSFSTLEIQRTEQGDSAMYLCASSSDRVETEAFFGQGTRLTVV.